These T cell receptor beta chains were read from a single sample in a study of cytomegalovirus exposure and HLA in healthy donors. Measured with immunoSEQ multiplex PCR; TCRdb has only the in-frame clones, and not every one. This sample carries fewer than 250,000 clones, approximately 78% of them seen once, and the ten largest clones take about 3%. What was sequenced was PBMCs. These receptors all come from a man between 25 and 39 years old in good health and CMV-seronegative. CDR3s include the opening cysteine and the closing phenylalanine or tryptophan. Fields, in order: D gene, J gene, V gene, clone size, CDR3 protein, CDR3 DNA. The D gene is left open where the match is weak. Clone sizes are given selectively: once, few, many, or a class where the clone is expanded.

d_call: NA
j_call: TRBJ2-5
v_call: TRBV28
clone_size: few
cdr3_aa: CASTPSSIMRGVYQETQYF
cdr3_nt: TGTGCCAGCACCCCATCCTCAATCATGCGGGGCGTGTACCAAGAGACCCAGTACTTC

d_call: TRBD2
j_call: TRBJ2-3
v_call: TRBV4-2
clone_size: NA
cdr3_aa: CASSQVGVVAGGLTSTDTQYF
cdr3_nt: TGTGCCAGCAGCCAAGTAGGCGTAGTAGCGGGGGGCCTAACTAGCACAGATACGCAGTATTTT

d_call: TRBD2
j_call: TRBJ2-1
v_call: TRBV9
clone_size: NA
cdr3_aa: CASSDGGVPSYNEQFF
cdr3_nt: TGTGCCAGCAGCGATGGGGGGGTCCCCTCCTACAATGAGCAGTTCTTC

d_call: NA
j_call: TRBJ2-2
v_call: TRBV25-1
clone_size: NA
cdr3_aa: CAGSPLGTGELFF
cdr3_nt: TGTGCCGGCAGCCCACTAGGCACCGGGGAGCTGTTTTTT

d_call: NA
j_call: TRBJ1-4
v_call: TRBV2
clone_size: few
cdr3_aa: CASRGQRTTNEKLFF
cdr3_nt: TGTGCCAGCAGAGGACAGAGAACAACTAATGAAAAACTGTTTTTT

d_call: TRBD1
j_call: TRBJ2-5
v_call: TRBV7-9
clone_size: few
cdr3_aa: CASSFPHAQGAETQYF
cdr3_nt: TGTGCCAGCAGCTTCCCCCACGCCCAGGGGGCAGAGACCCAGTACTTC

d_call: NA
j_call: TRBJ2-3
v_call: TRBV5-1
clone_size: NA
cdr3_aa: CASSRGEGADTQYF
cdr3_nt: TGCGCCAGCAGCCGGGGGGAGGGGGCAGATACGCAGTATTTT

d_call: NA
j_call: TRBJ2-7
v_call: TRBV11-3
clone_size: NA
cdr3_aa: CASSLGQGGYEQYF
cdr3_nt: TGTGCCAGCAGCTTAGGGCAGGGAGGCTACGAGCAGTACTTC

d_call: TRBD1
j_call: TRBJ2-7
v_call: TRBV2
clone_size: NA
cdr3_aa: CASTYRGAYEQYF
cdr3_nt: TGTGCCAGCACATACAGGGGGGCCTACGAGCAGTACTTC

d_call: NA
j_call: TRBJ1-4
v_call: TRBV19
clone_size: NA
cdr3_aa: CASTETNFNEKLFF
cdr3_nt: TGTGCCAGTACAGAGACTAACTTTAATGAAAAACTGTTTTTT

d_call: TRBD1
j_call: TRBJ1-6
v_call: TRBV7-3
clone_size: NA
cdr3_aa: CASSFGEGAGSPLHF
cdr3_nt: TGTGCCAGCAGCTTTGGAGAGGGGGCAGGATCACCCCTCCACTTT

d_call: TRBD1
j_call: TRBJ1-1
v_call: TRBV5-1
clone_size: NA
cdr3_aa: CASSFEGATEAFF
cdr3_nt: TGCGCCAGCAGCTTCGAGGGGGCCACTGAAGCTTTCTTT

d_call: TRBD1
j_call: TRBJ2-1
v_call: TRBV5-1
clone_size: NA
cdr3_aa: CASSLRTGAYNEQFF
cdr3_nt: TGCGCCAGCAGCCTACGGACAGGGGCCTACAATGAGCAGTTCTTC

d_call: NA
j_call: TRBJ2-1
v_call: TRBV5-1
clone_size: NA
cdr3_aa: CASSLEGDYNEQFF
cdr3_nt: TGCGCCAGCAGCTTGGAAGGGGACTACAATGAGCAGTTCTTC

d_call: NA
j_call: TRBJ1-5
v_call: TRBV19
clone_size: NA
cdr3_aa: CASSSARGVSNQPQHF
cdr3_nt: TGTGCCAGTAGTTCCGCCCGGGGGGTTAGCAATCAGCCCCAGCATTTT

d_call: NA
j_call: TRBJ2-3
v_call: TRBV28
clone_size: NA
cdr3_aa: CASSPPPTFIHTDTQYF
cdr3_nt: TGTGCCAGCAGCCCGCCCCCTACCTTCATCCACACAGATACGCAGTATTTT

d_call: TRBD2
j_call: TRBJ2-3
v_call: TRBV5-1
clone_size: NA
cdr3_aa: CASSLGGAGTDTQYF
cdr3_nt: TGCGCCAGCAGCTTGGGGGGAGCGGGGACAGATACGCAGTATTTT

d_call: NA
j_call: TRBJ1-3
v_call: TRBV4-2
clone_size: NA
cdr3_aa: CASSPRVGYGRNTIYF
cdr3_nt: TGTGCCAGCAGCCCCAGGGTCGGGTATGGTCGAAACACCATATATTTT

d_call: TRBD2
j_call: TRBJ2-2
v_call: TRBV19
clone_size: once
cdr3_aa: CASTRRGGNTGELFF
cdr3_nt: TGTGCCAGCACTAGACGGGGGGGGAACACCGGGGAGCTGTTTTTT